This note documents a single T cell receptor beta chain sequence. Its matching antigen is unknown. The sample originates from a study of CD8+ T cells in alopecia areata. Study outcomes and limitations: Patients displayed less clarity in TCR sharing than mice, a finding possibly related to HLA.

Sampling of alopecia areata patients yielded lesional scalp punch biopsies as well as peripheral blood. Sorting of PBMCs yielded the CD4+ and CD8+ T cells. V was trimmed by 5 bases and J by 7 bases, leaving 15 bases between them. The CDR3 has 13 residues. Germline V gene sequence: CDR1 GTSNPN, CDR2 SVGIG (reference sequence). In each case, RNA was isolated and then reverse transcribed into cDNA as the sequencing template. Sequenced by immunoSEQ multiplex PCR; TCRdb stores in-frame clones only, minus some. The data contain hundreds of thousands of clones, less than 80% of them singletons. The receptor's source is a human donor with alopecia areata. The sequencing here drew on CD4+ T cells sorted from blood, taken at week 0. This sequence joins TRBV30 and TRBJ1-5; D call uncertain. The CDR3 here is CAWSSRNGQPQHF. Written as DNA, the CDR3 is TGTGCCTGGTCTTCGCGGAATGGCCAGCCCCAGCATTTT.